This T cell receptor beta chain was observed in a study of blood T cell repertoires in COVID-19. Overall study context: The cDNA or gDNA used as material had been derived from T cells, B-cell-depleted T cells, or PBMCs.

The V end was cut by 0 bases, the J end by 5 bases, with 8 bases between. Per germline, CDR1 SGHRS and CDR2 YFSETQ. The CDR3 totals 13 residues. By sample fraction, this clone is medium-sized. As processed by the authors: Estimation of nucleated cell counts relied on the amplification of reference gene primers. Some clones are missing from TCRdb's copy, which holds only in-frame ones; the method was immunoSEQ multiplex PCR. Clonal size and the V and J genes are those of that table, whereas D and trimming came from the DNA. The data contain about 94,000 clones, 65% to 85% of them singletons. The rearrangement links TRBV5-1 to TRBJ1-1; D not resolved. This clonotype was obtained from a man aged 70-80 years with COVID-19, enrolled during active disease. Sequencing was performed on peripheral blood. The CDR3 is CASSLEEETEAFF. CDR3 DNA sequence: TGCGCCAGCAGCTTGGAGGAGGAAACTGAAGCTTTCTTT.